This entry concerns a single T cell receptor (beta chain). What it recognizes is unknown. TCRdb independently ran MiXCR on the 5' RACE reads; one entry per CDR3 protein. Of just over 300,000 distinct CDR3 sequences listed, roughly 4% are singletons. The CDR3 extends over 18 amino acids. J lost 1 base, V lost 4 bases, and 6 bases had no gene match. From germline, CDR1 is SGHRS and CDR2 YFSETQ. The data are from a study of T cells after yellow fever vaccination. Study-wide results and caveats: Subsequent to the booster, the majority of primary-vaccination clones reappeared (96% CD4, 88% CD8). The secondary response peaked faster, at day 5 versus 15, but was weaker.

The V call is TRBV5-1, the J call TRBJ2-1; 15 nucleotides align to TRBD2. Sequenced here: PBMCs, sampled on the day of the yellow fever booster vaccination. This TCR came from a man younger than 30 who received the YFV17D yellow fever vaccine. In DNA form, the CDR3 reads TGCGCCAGCAGCCCTGGGACTAGCGGGGGGCTTTCCTACAATGAGCAGTTCTTC. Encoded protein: CASSPGTSGGLSYNEQFF. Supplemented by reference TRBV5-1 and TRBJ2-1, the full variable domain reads KAGVTQTPRYLIKTRGQQVTLSCSPISGHRSVSWYQQTPGQGLQFLFEYFSETQRNKGNFPGRFSGRQFSNSRSEMNVSTLELGDSALYLCASSPGTSGGLSYNEQFFGPGTRLTVL.